This TCR beta chain came from a study of T cell responses to AZD1222 COVID-19 vaccine. Assay used: immunoSEQ multiplex PCR; TCRdb lists only in-frame clones, some missing. The data contain about 150,000 clones, about 92% of them seen just once; the ten biggest clones take up 7.5% to 9.5%. This clone showed up just once. Its antigen remains unidentified. Trimming cost V 1 base and J 4 bases, with 16 bases left between them. CDR1 is KGHSH and CDR2 is LQKENI in the germline V gene. The CDR3 contains 16 residues. General observations from the study: Dominant CD4 TCR responses targeted spike regions 160-218 and 743-854.

This receptor was obtained from an adult in good health. Specimen: peripheral blood, collected on day 0 of AZD1222 vaccination. The rearrangement joins TRBV18 to TRBJ2-5, with D maybe TRBD2 (5 bases). In DNA form, the CDR3 reads TGTGCCAGCTCACCACAGGCCGCGGGTCATGGAGAGACCCAGTACTTC. This encodes CASSPQAAGHGETQYF.